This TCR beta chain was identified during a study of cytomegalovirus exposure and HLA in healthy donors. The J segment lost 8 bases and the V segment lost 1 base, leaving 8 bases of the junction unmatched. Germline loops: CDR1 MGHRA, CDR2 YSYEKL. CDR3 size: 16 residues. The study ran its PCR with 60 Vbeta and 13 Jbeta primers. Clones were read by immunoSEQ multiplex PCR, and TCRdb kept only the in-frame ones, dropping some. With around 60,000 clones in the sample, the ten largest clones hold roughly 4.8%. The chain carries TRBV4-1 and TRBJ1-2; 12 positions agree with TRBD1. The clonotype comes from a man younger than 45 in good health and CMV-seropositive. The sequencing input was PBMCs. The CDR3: CASSQAPGQGAGGYTF. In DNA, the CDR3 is TGCGCCAGCAGCCAAGCCCCGGGACAGGGGGCTGGAGGCTACACCTTC.